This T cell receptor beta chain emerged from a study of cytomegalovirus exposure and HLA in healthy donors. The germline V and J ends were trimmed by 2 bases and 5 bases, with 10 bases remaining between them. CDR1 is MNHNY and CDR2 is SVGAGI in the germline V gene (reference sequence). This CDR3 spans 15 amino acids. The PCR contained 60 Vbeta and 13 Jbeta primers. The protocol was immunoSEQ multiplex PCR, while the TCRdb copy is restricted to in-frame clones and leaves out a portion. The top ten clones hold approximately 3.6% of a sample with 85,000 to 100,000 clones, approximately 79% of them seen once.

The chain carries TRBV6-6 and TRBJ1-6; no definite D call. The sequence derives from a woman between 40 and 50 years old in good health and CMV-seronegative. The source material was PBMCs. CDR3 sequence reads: CASSYLSGNNSPLHF. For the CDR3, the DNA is TGTGCCAGCAGTTACCTGTCAGGCAATAATTCACCCCTCCACTTT.